A single sample is the source of the 9 T cell receptor beta chains below, sequenced in a study of Ad26.COV2.S vaccination and SARS-CoV-2 variants. Treatment given: roughly 19 received Ad26.COV2.S at low or high dose, single or two shots; roughly 5 received placebo; per-sample allocation not given. The study sampled participants on day 63 after the first vaccine or placebo injection. TCRdb's copy holds only in-frame clones and misses some; the assay was immunoSEQ multiplex PCR. This table has 380,000 or so clones, 86% appearing once. Sequences were derived from peripheral blood, sampled in a trial of Ad26.COV2.S vaccine versus placebo. All receptors derive from a person aged 18-60 years who received the Ad26.COV2.S COVID-19 vaccine or a placebo.

This clone was counted only a few times. This chain uses TRBV7-9 with TRBJ1-1; D gene uncertain. Trimming left V 1 base short and J 5 bases short, with 11 bases between. Germline CDR1 is SEHNR and CDR2 is FQNEAQ (reference sequence). The CDR3 runs to 14 residues. The CDR3 reads CASSLELRPTEAFF. The CDR3 DNA reads TGTGCCAGCAGCTTAGAGCTGCGCCCTACTGAAGCTTTCTTT.

CDR3 nucleotides: TGCGCCAGCACCCAGCTAGCGGGAGACAATGAGCAGTTCTTC. It specifies CASTQLAGDNEQFF. The rearrangement links TRBV4-1 to TRBJ2-1; 10 nucleotides match TRBD2. Germline V gene data show CDR1 as MGHRA and CDR2 as YSYEKL. The V gene end was trimmed by 7 bases and the J gene end by 5 bases; junction bases not matched to a gene: 5. The CDR3 contains 14 residues.

The count of this clone is one. The V and J genes are TRBV4-3 and TRBJ2-7, with 8 nucleotides matching TRBD1. CDR1 is LGHNA, CDR2 YSLEER, per germline. V was clipped by 1 base and J by 3 bases; unmatched bases: 2. This CDR3 has 14 amino acids. CDR3 DNA: TGCGCCAGCAGCCAAGGGACAGGGTACTACGAGCAGTACTTC. As protein: CASSQGTGYYEQYF.

In DNA form, the CDR3 reads TGTGCCAGCAGCCACGGCGGTGCACAGGGGCTCTATGGCTACACCTTC. As protein: CASSHGGAQGLYGYTF. V gene TRBV3-1 (or the pseudogene TRBV3-2) combines with J gene TRBJ1-2; TRBD1 matches 7 bases. This CDR3 spans 16 amino acids. Germline trimming cut 3 bases from V and 4 bases from J; bases unmatched to any gene: 11. Germline V gene lookup returns CDR1 LGHDT and CDR2 YNNKEL (reference sequence).

The V gene is TRBV27, the J gene TRBJ2-6; maybe TRBD1 (5 bases). The germline V gene has CDR1 MNHEY and CDR2 SMNVEV (reference sequence). The ends were cut back, 3 bases at V and 0 bases at J, with 9 bases in the middle. The CDR3 sequence is 16 residues long. CDR3 region: CASSLDTYSGANVLTF. In nucleotides, the CDR3 is TGTGCCAGCAGTTTGGACACTTACTCTGGGGCCAACGTCCTGACTTTC.

The genes are TRBV6-5 and TRBJ1-1, with TRBD1 as a possible D gene (6 bases). Germline-derived CDR1 and CDR2 are MNHEY and SVGAGI. Trimming shortened V by 5 bases and J by 5 bases, and 12 bases separated the two germline ends. The CDR3 spans 13 residues. The CDR3, as DNA: TGTGCCAGCAGTCCAGGGGTAAGGACTGAAGCTTTCTTT. This codes for CASSPGVRTEAFF.

This chain uses TRBV3-1 (or the pseudogene TRBV3-2) with TRBJ2-5; D gene ambiguous. Trimming removed 4 bases at V and 9 bases at J, with 12 bases between. The CDR3 is 12 amino acids. CDR1 is LGHDT, CDR2 YNNKEL, per germline (reference sequence). The CDR3 sequence: CASSPGVGAQYF. The CDR3 DNA reads TGTGCCAGCAGCCCCGGAGTTGGGGCCCAGTACTTC.

The chain has TRBV30 and TRBJ2-7; D is ambiguous. The germline gives CDR1 GTSNPN, CDR2 SVGIG (reference sequence). The CDR3 extends over 13 amino acids. Trimming took off 0 bases at V and 2 bases at J, with 8 bases between the two ends. DNA for the CDR3: TGTGCCTGGAGTGTTTCGAATGCCTACGAGCAGTACTTC. It codes for CAWSVSNAYEQYF.

The V and J genes are TRBV28 and TRBJ1-3, with TRBD1 as a possible D gene (6 bases). CDR1 and CDR2 from the germline V gene are MDHEN and SYDVKM. V lost 5 bases and J lost 4, with 15 bases in between. CDR3 length equals 15 residues. The chain's CDR3 is CASSGYRERGNTIYF. The CDR3 DNA is TGTGCCAGCAGTGGATACAGGGAAAGGGGAAACACCATATATTTT.